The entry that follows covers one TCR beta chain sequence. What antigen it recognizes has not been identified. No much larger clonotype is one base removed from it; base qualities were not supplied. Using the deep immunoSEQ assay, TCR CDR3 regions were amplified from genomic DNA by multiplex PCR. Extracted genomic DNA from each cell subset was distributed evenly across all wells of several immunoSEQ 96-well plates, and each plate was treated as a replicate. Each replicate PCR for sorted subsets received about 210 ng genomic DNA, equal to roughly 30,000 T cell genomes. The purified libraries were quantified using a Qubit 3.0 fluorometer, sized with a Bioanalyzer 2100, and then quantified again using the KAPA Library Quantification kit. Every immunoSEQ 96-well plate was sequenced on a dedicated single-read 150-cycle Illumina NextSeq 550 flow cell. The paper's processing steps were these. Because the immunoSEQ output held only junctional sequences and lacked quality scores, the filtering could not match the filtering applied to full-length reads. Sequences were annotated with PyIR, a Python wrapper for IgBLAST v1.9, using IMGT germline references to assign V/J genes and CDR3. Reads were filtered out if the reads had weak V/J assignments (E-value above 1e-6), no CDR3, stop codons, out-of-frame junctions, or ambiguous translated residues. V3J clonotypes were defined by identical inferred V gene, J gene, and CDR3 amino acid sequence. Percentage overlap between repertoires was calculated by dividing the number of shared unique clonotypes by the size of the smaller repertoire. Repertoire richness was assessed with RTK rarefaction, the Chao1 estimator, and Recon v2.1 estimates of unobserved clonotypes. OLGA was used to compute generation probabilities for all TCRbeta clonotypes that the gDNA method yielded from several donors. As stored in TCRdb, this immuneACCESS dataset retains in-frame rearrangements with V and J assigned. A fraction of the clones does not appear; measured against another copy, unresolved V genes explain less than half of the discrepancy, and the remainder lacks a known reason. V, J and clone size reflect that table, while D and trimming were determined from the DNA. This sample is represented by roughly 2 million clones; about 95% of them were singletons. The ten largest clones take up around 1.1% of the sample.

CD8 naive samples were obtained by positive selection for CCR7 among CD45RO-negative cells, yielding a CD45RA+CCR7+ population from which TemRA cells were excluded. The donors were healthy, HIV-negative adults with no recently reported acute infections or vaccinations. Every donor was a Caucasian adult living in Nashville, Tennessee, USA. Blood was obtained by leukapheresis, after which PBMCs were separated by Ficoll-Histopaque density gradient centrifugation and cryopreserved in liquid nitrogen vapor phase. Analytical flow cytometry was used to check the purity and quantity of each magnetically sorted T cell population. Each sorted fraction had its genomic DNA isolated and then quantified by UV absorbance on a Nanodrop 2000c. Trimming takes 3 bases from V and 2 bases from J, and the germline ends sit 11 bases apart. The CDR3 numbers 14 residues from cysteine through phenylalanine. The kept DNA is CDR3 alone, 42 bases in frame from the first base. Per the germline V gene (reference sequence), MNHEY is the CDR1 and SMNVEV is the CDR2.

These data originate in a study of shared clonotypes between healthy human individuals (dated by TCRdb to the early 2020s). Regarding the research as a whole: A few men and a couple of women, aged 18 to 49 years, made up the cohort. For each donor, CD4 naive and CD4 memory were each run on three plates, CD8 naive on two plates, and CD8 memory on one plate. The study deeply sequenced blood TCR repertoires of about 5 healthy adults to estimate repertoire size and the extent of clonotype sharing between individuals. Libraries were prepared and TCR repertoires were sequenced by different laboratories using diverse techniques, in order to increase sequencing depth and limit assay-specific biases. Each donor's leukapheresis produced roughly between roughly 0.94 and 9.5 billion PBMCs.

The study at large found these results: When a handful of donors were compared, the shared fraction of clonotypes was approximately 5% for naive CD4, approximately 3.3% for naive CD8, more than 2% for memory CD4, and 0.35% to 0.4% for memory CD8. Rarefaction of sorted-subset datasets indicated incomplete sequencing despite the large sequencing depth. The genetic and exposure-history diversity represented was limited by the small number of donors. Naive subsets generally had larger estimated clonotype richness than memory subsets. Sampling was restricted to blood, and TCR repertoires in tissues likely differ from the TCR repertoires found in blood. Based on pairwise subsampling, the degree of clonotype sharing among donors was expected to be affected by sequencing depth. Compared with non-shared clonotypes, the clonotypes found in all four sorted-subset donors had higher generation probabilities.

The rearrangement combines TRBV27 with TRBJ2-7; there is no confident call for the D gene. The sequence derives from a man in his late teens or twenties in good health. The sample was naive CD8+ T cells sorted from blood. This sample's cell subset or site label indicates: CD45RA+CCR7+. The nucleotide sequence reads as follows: TGTGCCAGCAGTTTGGGCAGTAATCCCTACGAGCAGTACTTC. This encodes CASSLGSNPYEQYF.